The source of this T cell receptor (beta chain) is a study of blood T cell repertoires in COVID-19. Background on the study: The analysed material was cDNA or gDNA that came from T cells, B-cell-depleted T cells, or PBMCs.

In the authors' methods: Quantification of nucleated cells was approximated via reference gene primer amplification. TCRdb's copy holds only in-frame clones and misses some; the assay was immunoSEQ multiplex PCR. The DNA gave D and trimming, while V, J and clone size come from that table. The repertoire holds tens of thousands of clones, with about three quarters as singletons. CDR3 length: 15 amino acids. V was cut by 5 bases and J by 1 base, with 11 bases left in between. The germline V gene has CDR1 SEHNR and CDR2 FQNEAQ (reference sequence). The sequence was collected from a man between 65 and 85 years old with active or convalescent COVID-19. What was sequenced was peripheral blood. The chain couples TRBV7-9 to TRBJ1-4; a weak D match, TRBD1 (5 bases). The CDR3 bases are TGTGCCAGCAGCCCGGACGGGGGAACTAATGAAAAACTGTTTTTT. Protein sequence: CASSPDGGTNEKLFF.